These 5 T cell receptor beta chains were sequenced from one sample in a study of CD8 T cells in ankylosing spondylitis. MiXCR was run by TCRdb on the 5' RACE reads, yielding one entry per CDR3 protein. The table includes hundreds of thousands of distinct CDR3 sequences, approximately 24% detected once. Sequenced: blood, either unsorted or a sorted T cell fraction (not recorded which). These receptors came from a male donor with ankylosing spondylitis or in good health (not recorded which).

This chain joins TRBV29-1 and TRBJ2-1; 11 nucleotides line up with TRBD2. J was trimmed by 5 bases and V by 7 bases; bases with no gene match: 7. CDR1 and CDR2 (germline): SQVTM, ANQGSEA. This CDR3 has 14 residues. The CDR3 DNA follows: TGCAGCGCAAGACCGGGACTAGCGGACAATGAGCAGTTCTTC. Translation: CSARPGLADNEQFF.

This sequence joins TRBV20-1 and TRBJ1-1; D unresolved. The CDR3 loop spans 13 amino acids. V was cut by 1 base and J by 0 bases, with 6 bases left in between. Germline V CDR1 and CDR2: DFQATT, SNEGSKA (reference sequence). In nucleotides, the CDR3 is TGCAGTGCTAGAGGGATCGTGAACACTGAAGCTTTCTTT. It yields the protein CSARGIVNTEAFF.

This clonotype was seen many times. V usage is TRBV20-1 and J usage is TRBJ2-7, with D uncertain. The CDR3 contains 13 residues. V lost 2 bases and J lost 3, with 11 bases in between. The V gene's germline CDR1 is DFQATT and CDR2 SNEGSKA (reference sequence). In DNA, the CDR3 is TGCAGTGCTAGATTGGTGGGTAACTACGAGCAGTACTTC. Translation gives CSARLVGNYEQYF.

The genes are TRBV12-3 or TRBV12-4 and TRBJ2-5, with D perhaps matching TRBD1 (6 bases). V was clipped by 1 base and J by 5 bases, with 23 bases between them. The CDR3 is made up of 18 amino acids. The chain's CDR3 is CASSLGVGRGGIGETQYF. The CDR3 DNA is TGTGCCAGCAGTTTAGGGGTTGGCAGGGGCGGTATTGGGGAGACCCAGTACTTC.

There are many counts of this clonotype. The rearrangement links TRBV6-1 to TRBJ2-1; D tentatively reads TRBD1 or TRBD2 (6 bases each). The V gene's germline CDR1 is MNHNS and CDR2 SASEGT. Trimming shortened V by 7 bases and J by 9 bases, and 28 bases separated the two germline ends. The CDR3 extends over 17 amino acids. CDR3 coding DNA: TGTGCCAGCAAGGGGGGCCAAAACTCCGGGGTAATCATTGAGCAGTTCTTC. Protein: CASKGGQNSGVIIEQFF.